This is a list of T cell receptor beta chains from one sample in a study of OX40 agonist ivuxolimab in advanced cancers. The assay was immunoSEQ multiplex PCR, and TCRdb's table has in-frame clones only and misses some. The table has over 100,000 clones, 80% to 90% seen once. The sample consisted of CD4+ or CD8+ T cells sorted from blood, taken in a trial of the OX40 agonist ivuxolimab. Every receptor here comes from an adult with an advanced solid tumor such as melanoma, head and neck, liver or kidney cancer. Both conserved end residues are part of each CDR3. Fields, in order: J gene, V gene, clone size, CDR3 length, D gene, CDR3 DNA, CDR3 protein. D genes are given only for firm matches. Some rows mark clone size as missing; the rest say once, few, many or name a class of expanded clone.

>TRBJ1-1|TRBV19|.|15|.
TGTGCCAGTAGTTCCACGGGTCAGGGATGGACTGAAGCTTTCTTT
CASSSTGQGWTEAFF
>TRBJ1-5|TRBV15|.|12|.
TGTGCCACCAGCGGGGGCTTTTCTGCCCAGCATTTT
CATSGGFSAQHF
>TRBJ2-5|TRBV7-9|.|12|.
TGTGCCAGCAGCTTAGAGGAAGAGACCCAGTACTTC
CASSLEEETQYF
>TRBJ1-6|TRBV30|.|14|.
TGTGCCTGGAGTGCTAACATCTATAATTCACCCCTCCACTTT
CAWSANIYNSPLHF
>TRBJ2-1|TRBV4-1|.|16|TRBD2
TGCGCCAGCAGCCAAGATAGAGCTTCCGGGAGGGAGGAGCAGTTCTTC
CASSQDRASGREEQFF
>TRBJ1-1|TRBV5-6|.|14|TRBD1
TGTGCCAGCAGCTTGTTTGGTCGACAGGGTGAAGCTTTCTTT
CASSLFGRQGEAFF
>TRBJ2-1|TRBV5-4|once|17|TRBD2
TGTGCCAGCAGCCGCCTAGCGGGGGGGACTTCCTACAATGAGCAGTTCTTC
CASSRLAGGTSYNEQFF
>TRBJ1-3|TRBV10-3|.|15|.
TGTGCCATCAGTGAGCGCCCAAACTCTGGAAACACCATATATTTT
CAISERPNSGNTIYF
>TRBJ2-2|TRBV7-8|.|15|.
TGTGCCAGCAGCCCCACGGAAAGGAACACCGGGGAGCTGTTTTTT
CASSPTERNTGELFF
>TRBJ2-1|TRBV13|.|16|TRBD2
TGTGCCAGCAGCCTAGCGGTGGGAACAACCTACAATGAGCAGTTCTTC
CASSLAVGTTYNEQFF
>TRBJ1-5|TRBV28|.|15|.
TGTGCCAGCAGTTCCCCGAGGGGGAGCAATCAGCCCCAGCATTTT
CASSSPRGSNQPQHF
>TRBJ2-7|TRBV10-3|.|13|.
TGTGCCATCAGTGCGGGACAAGCCTACGAGCAGTACTTC
CAISAGQAYEQYF
>TRBJ1-1|TRBV18|.|16|TRBD1
TGTGCCAGCTCACCGAGGACAGGCCCAATGAACACTGAAGCTTTCTTT
CASSPRTGPMNTEAFF
>TRBJ2-3|TRBV6-6|few|15|.
TGTGCCAGCAAGGGGACCGAGATGGCCACAGATACGCAGTATTTT
CASKGTEMATDTQYF
>TRBJ2-7|TRBV4-1|.|11|.
TGCGCCAGCAGCCTTGGCTACGAGCAGTACTTC
CASSLGYEQYF
>TRBJ1-4|TRBV6-1|.|14|.
TGTGCCAGCGGTCGGGGATTAAATAATGAAAAACTGTTTTTT
CASGRGLNNEKLFF
>TRBJ1-2|TRBV7-8|.|14|TRBD1
TGTGCCAGCAGCTTGTCTCCAGGGGGTTGGGGCTACACCTTC
CASSLSPGGWGYTF
>TRBJ2-7|TRBV28|.|14|TRBD1
TGTGCCAGCAGCTTCCGGGACAGTCACTACGAGCAGTACTTC
CASSFRDSHYEQYF
>TRBJ2-3|TRBV4-2|once|18|TRBD2
TGTGCCAGCAGCCAATTTAGCGGGGGGAGTGCTAGCACAGATACGCAGTATTTT
CASSQFSGGSASTDTQYF
>TRBJ2-7|TRBV19|.|13|TRBD1
TGTGCCACCCGACAGGGGCCATCCTACGAGCAGTACTTC
CATRQGPSYEQYF
>TRBJ2-5|TRBV7-9|.|14|TRBD2
TGTGCCAGCAGCCCCGGGGGGGGACTGAAGACCCAGTACTTC
CASSPGGGLKTQYF
>TRBJ1-5|TRBV5-1|.|15|.
TGCGCCAGCAGCTTGGAAGGAGGGTCCGATCAGCCCCAGCATTTT
CASSLEGGSDQPQHF
>TRBJ1-2|TRBV11-2|.|14|.
TGTGCCAGCAGCCTCGCATGGCAGGGTGTTGGCTACACCTTC
CASSLAWQGVGYTF
>TRBJ2-3|TRBV6-5|.|16|.
TGTGCCAGCAGTTACTCGGGGGCTTTGGGCACAGATACGCAGTATTTT
CASSYSGALGTDTQYF
>TRBJ1-1|TRBV28|.|15|TRBD1
TGTGCCAGCAGTTCCCCCCTGGGACAGGGGGTTGAAGCTTTCTTT
CASSSPLGQGVEAFF
>TRBJ1-5|TRBV5-7|.|17|.
TGTGCCAGCAGCCCCCGCGGGGGGGGGTCGCGCAATCAGCCCCAGCATTTT
CASSPRGGGSRNQPQHF